One sample yielded the 23 T cell receptor beta chains listed below, sequenced in a study of immune evolution from preneoplasia to lung adenocarcinoma. Profiling relied on immunoSEQ multiplex PCR, and the TCRdb table lists in-frame clones only, not all of them. The data contain several thousand clones, about 82% of them singletons. Sequencing was performed on FFPE invasive lung adenocarcinoma tissue. Every receptor here comes from a person in their fifties or sixties with lung adenocarcinoma.

The CDR3 DNA sequence: TGTGCCAGCGGATTCAGTCGTTATAGCAATCAGCCCCAGCATTTT. Its translation is CASGFSRYSNQPQHF. V usage is TRBV27 and J usage is TRBJ1-5; no firm D call. The CDR3 totals 15 residues. Between the trimmed V and J ends, which lost 8 bases and 0 bases, there was a span of 14 bases. CDR1 and CDR2 from the germline V gene are MNHEY and SMNVEV (reference sequence).

The chain joins TRBV19 to TRBJ2-7; perhaps TRBD1 as D (6 bases). CDR3 size: 14 residues. Per the germline V gene, CDR1 is LNHDA and CDR2 is SQIVND (reference sequence). V lost 3 bases and J 5 bases, leaving 14 bases between the germline ends. In DNA form, the CDR3 reads TGTGCCAGTAGTATGGGTTGGGGGCAAGACGAGCAGTACTTC. Translated: CASSMGWGQDEQYF.

Written as DNA, the CDR3 is TGCGCCAGCAGCCCTGGTTATTACAATGAGCAGTTCTTC. It encodes CASSPGYYNEQFF. The chain is built from TRBV4-1 and TRBJ2-1; no reliable D call. Germline CDR1 MGHRA, CDR2 YSYEKL. The CDR3 is made up of 13 amino acids. Deletions cut 4 bases from V and 4 bases from J, with 8 bases between.

This clone was seen a single time. The chain recombines TRBV28 with TRBJ2-7; 13 bases align to TRBD2. The CDR3 is 13 amino acids. Losses at the gene ends were 6 bases for V and 11 bases for J; bases not matched to a gene: 7. The germline gives CDR1 MDHEN, CDR2 SYDVKM. CDR3 amino acids: CASRPIGLAGEYF. CDR3 coding DNA: TGTGCCAGCAGACCCATTGGACTAGCGGGAGAGTACTTC.

The table lists this clone with a few counts. This chain links TRBV2 with TRBJ2-5; D might be TRBD2 (5 bases). Germline lookup yields CDR1 SNHLY and CDR2 FYNNEI. This CDR3 is built from 14 residues. Trimming shortened V by 3 bases and J by 7 bases, and 15 bases separated the two germline ends. CDR3 coding DNA: TGTGCCAGCAGTGATTTAGCCCCGGAGGTGACCCAGTACTTC. As protein: CASSDLAPEVTQYF.

V usage is TRBV19 and J usage is TRBJ1-3, with 8 bases matching TRBD1. The ends lost 5 bases at V and 2 bases at J; junction bases unmatched: 5. Germline V gene data show CDR1 as LNHDA and CDR2 as SQIVND (reference sequence). This CDR3 has 15 residues. The CDR3 sequence: CASSSDRVPGNTIYF. Here the CDR3 DNA reads TGTGCCAGTAGTTCGGACAGGGTCCCTGGAAACACCATATATTTT.

This clone was seen only once. The genes are TRBV5-6 and TRBJ1-2; possible D gene TRBD1, 6 bases. The V gene lost 1 base and the J gene lost 6 bases, with 19 bases spanning the gap. This CDR3 has 16 residues. Germline V gives CDR1 SGHDT, CDR2 YYEEEE. CDR3 DNA sequence: TGTGCCAGCAGCTTGCGGCGGAGGACAGACGTAAATGGCTACACCTTC. Protein product: CASSLRRRTDVNGYTF.

The chain employs TRBV6-5 and TRBJ2-7; TRBD1 might be the D (6 bases). The germline V and J ends were trimmed by 11 bases and 2 bases, with 13 bases remaining between them. The CDR3 is 12 amino acids. Germline CDR1 reads MNHEY; CDR2 reads SVGAGI. CDR3 nucleotides: TGTGCCTCCCGGGACACCGCCTACGAGCAGTACTTC. This gives the protein CASRDTAYEQYF.

DNA of the CDR3: TGTGCCAGCAGTCCTGCTTGGGGTACAGGGGGTACAGAGACCCAGTACTTC. Its translation is CASSPAWGTGGTETQYF. This chain uses TRBV28 with TRBJ2-5; 8 positions match TRBD1. The length of the CDR3 is 17 residues. The germline V gene encodes CDR1 MDHEN and CDR2 SYDVKM. V dropped 5 bases and J dropped 4; count of bases not matched to a gene: 15.

The chain uses TRBV28 and TRBJ2-7; tentative D call: TRBD2 (6 bases). With 5 bases removed from V and 0 bases from J, the gap between germline ends came to 14 bases. CDR1 is MDHEN, CDR2 SYDVKM, per germline. The CDR3 contains 15 residues. The CDR3 reads CASSQHSGGSYEQYF. DNA of the CDR3: TGTGCCAGCAGTCAACATAGCGGAGGCTCCTACGAGCAGTACTTC.

The CDR3 region is CASSIGGGNYGYTF. CDR3 DNA sequence: TGTGCCAGTAGTATAGGCGGGGGAAACTATGGCTACACCTTC. This rearrangement joins TRBV19 to TRBJ1-2; D perhaps matches TRBD1 (5 bases). The germline V gene encodes CDR1 LNHDA and CDR2 SQIVND (reference sequence). The CDR3 length is 14 residues. With 1 base removed from V and 2 bases from J, the gap between germline ends came to 8 bases.

The chain has TRBV14 and TRBJ1-1; D ambiguous. Trimming took off 2 bases at V and 0 bases at J, with 7 bases between the two ends. The CDR3 extends over 14 amino acids. Per germline, CDR1 SGHDN and CDR2 FVKESK. DNA for the CDR3: TGTGCCAGCAGCCAACCAGGTATGAACACTGAAGCTTTCTTT. As protein: CASSQPGMNTEAFF.

This clone has a single count. This chain uses TRBV5-3 with TRBJ1-4; D unresolved. TRBV5-3 is identified as an open reading frame with a role that is uncertain. Trimming removed 4 bases from V and 8 bases from J, with 12 bases in between. The length of the CDR3 is 13 residues. The CDR3 region is CARSAPPREKLFF. The CDR3 region has the DNA TGTGCCAGAAGCGCGCCGCCCCGGGAAAAACTGTTTTTT.

This chain's CDR3 is CASSQERRGPTVTNEKLFF. Here the CDR3 DNA reads TGTGCCAGCAGCCAAGAACGCAGGGGGCCCACGGTGACTAATGAAAAACTGTTTTTT. The chain links TRBV4-2 to TRBJ1-4; 8 bases align to TRBD1. Germline lookup yields CDR1 LGHNA and CDR2 YNFKEQ. V shed 0 bases and J 2 bases; nucleotides not matched to a gene: 11. The CDR3 is 19 residues long.

This clone was picked up a small number of times. The chain carries TRBV2 and TRBJ2-4, with D possibly matching TRBD2 (7 bases). The V gene's germline CDR1 is SNHLY and CDR2 FYNNEI. Trimming took off 7 bases at V and 9 bases at J, with 25 bases between the two ends. The CDR3 is 16 amino acids. The CDR3 DNA reads as TGTGCCAGCACGAGAGGGGGGGTCGTCCGAAAAGGCATTCAGTACTTC. Protein: CASTRGGVVRKGIQYF.

The rearrangement uses TRBV29-1 and TRBJ2-1; the D gene is possibly TRBD1 (6 bases). Between the trimmed V and J ends, which lost 6 bases and 0 bases, there was a span of 24 bases. This CDR3 is 18 amino acids long. Germline CDR1 and CDR2: SQVTM and ANQGSEA. The CDR3 DNA reads TGCAGCGTACTCCCACAGGGAGACTTGACAGGCTCCTACAATGAGCAGTTCTTC. Encoded protein: CSVLPQGDLTGSYNEQFF.

The chain carries TRBV10-3 and TRBJ1-4; no reliable D call. This CDR3 is built from 15 residues. V lost 4 bases, J lost 4 bases, and 13 bases lay in between. Germline-derived CDR1 and CDR2 are ENHRY and SYGVKD. The CDR3 DNA follows: TGTGCCATCAGTGGAAGCGGGTCCCTTAATGAAAAACTGTTTTTT. This encodes CAISGSGSLNEKLFF.

V gene TRBV30 combines with J gene TRBJ1-2, with D possibly matching TRBD1 (5 bases). This CDR3 is built from 13 residues. V lost 2 bases and J 3 bases, leaving 10 bases between the germline ends. The V gene's germline CDR1 is GTSNPN and CDR2 SVGIG (reference sequence). CDR3 in DNA: TGTGCCTGGAGTCTAGGAGGGGACTATGGCTACACCTTC. Residues: CAWSLGGDYGYTF.

The chain couples TRBV6-5 to TRBJ1-4; possible D gene TRBD1, 5 bases. The V gene's germline CDR1 is MNHEY and CDR2 SVGAGI. V was cut by 5 bases and J by 6 bases, with 16 bases left in between. The CDR3 totals 15 residues. As DNA, the CDR3 is TGTGCCAGCAGTCTCTCCGGGGCCAGATATGAAAAACTGTTTTTT. Translated, it gives CASSLSGARYEKLFF.

The chain joins TRBV4-1 to TRBJ1-2, with 8 bases identical to TRBD1. Germline CDR1 is MGHRA and CDR2 is YSYEKL. This CDR3 contains 17 residues. The trim removed 2 bases at V and 0 bases at J, leaving 8 bases unmatched. CDR3 sequence (DNA): TGCGCCAGCAGCCAACCGACAGGGGCCCGTGCTAACTATGGCTACACCTTC. Its translation is CASSQPTGARANYGYTF.

CDR3 nucleotides: TGTGCCAGCTCACCACCGGAGCGGCGAGATACGCAGTATTTT. Translated, it gives CASSPPERRDTQYF. This sequence joins TRBV18 and TRBJ2-3; possibly TRBD2 for D (5 bases). This CDR3 comprises 14 residues. Deletions cut 0 bases from V and 5 bases from J, with 9 bases between. Germline V gene lookup returns CDR1 KGHSH and CDR2 LQKENI.

The chain links TRBV30 to TRBJ2-7; possibly TRBD1 for D (6 bases). Germline CDR1 is GTSNPN and CDR2 is SVGIG (reference sequence). Trimming left V 5 bases short and J 3 bases short, with 11 bases between. The CDR3 contains 12 residues. The chain's CDR3 is CAWGDTFYEQYF. The CDR3 DNA is TGTGCCTGGGGGGACACTTTCTACGAGCAGTACTTC.

This chain uses TRBV30 with TRBJ1-4; 11 nucleotides match TRBD1. CDR1 is GTSNPN and CDR2 is SVGIG in the germline V gene (reference sequence). The V gene end was trimmed by 8 bases and the J gene end by 7 bases; junction bases not matched to a gene: 3. The CDR3 has 12 amino acids. The CDR3 DNA is TGTGCCGGACAGGGGGCGCCTGAAAAACTGTTTTTT. Translation gives CAGQGAPEKLFF.